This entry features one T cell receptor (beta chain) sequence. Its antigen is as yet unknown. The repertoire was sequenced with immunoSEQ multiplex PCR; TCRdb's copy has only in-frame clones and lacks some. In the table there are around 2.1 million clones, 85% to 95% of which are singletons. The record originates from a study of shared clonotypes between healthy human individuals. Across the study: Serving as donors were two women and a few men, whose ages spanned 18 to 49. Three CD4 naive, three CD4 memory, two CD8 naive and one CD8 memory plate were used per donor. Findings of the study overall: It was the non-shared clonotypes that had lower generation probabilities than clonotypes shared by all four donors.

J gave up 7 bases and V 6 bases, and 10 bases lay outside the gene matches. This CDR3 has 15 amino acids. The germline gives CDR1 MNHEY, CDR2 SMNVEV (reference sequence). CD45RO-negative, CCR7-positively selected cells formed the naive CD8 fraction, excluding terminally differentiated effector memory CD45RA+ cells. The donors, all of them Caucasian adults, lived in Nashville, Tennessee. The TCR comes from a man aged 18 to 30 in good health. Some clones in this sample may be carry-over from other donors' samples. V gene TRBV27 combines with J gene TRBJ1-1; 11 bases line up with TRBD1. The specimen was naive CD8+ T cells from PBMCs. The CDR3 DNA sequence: TGTGCCAGCAGCTCACTCCGGGACAGGGGGTTTGAAGCTTTCTTT. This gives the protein CASSSLRDRGFEAFF.